This passage covers 2 T cell receptor beta chains from one sample sequenced in a study of regulatory T cells in long-lasting Graves disease. Time point indicated: newly diagnosed GD, antithyroid drugs for less than 3 months. The TCR library used RNA extracted from PBMCs. Researchers made TCR beta libraries by using iRepertoire HTBI primers and running Arm-PCR on CDR3 regions. Each CDR3 protein is one row after TCRdb ran MiXCR on the multiplex PCR reads. The sample lists 450,000 to 600,000 distinct CDR3 sequences, around 15% seen once, with 10% to 15% in the top ten. The sample was also linked to a second study, of T cells in Graves' hyperthyroidism and ophthalmopathy.

The starting material was peripheral blood mononuclear cells (PBMCs), obtained at new diagnosis, from a patient treated with antithyroid drugs. The receptor source for this set is a man between 40 and 49 years old with Graves disease.

This clonotype appeared many times. The gene calls are TRBV6-1 and TRBJ2-1; 8 bases line up with TRBD2. The J segment lost 2 bases and the V segment lost 4 bases, leaving 1 base of the junction unmatched. CDR1 and CDR2 (germline): MNHNS, SASEGT. This CDR3 has 14 amino acids. The CDR3 spells CASSAAGAYNEQFF. In DNA, the CDR3 is TGTGCCAGCAGTGCAGCGGGAGCCTACAATGAGCAGTTCTTC.

This clonotype was observed a few times. The chain uses TRBV5-6 and TRBJ2-4, with D perhaps given as TRBD1 or TRBD2 (5 bases each). Trimming shortened V by 3 bases and J by 4 bases, and 14 bases separated the two germline ends. The CDR3 loop spans 15 amino acids. Germline CDR1 and CDR2: SGHDT and YYEEEE. The CDR3 region has the DNA TGTGCCAGCAGCTCGTTGAGGGGAATTAAAAACATTCAGTACTTC. It encodes CASSSLRGIKNIQYF.